This is a list of T cell receptor beta chains from one sample in a study of blood T cell repertoires in COVID-19. TCRdb keeps only in-frame clones here, not all; method: immunoSEQ multiplex PCR. This table holds 70,000 to 90,000 clones, roughly 80% found once. Specimen: peripheral blood. The origin of the receptors is a woman in her fifties or sixties with acute or convalescent COVID-19. Both conserved end residues are part of each CDR3. D genes are given only for firm matches. Clone size is given for some rows only: seen once, a few or many times, or a class if the clone is expanded.

d_gene,j_gene,abundance,v_gene,CDR3nt,CDR3aa
.,TRBJ1-1,.,TRBV5-1,TGCGCCAGCAGCCAAGGGGTGGGGAACACTGAAGCTTTCTTT,CASSQGVGNTEAFF
.,TRBJ1-1,.,TRBV30,TGTGCCTGGAGTGCAGGGCCCACTGAAGCTTTCTTT,CAWSAGPTEAFF
.,TRBJ1-2,.,TRBV4-1,TGCGCCAGCAGCCCCTCCCCCGGGACTAACTATGGCTACACCTTC,CASSPSPGTNYGYTF
TRBD1,TRBJ2-1,.,TRBV9,TGTGCCAGCAGCCCGCGGACAGGGGGCTACAATGAGCAGTTCTTC,CASSPRTGGYNEQFF
.,TRBJ2-2,once,TRBV9,TGTGCCAGCAGCGTAGACGGGACTTCTAACACCGGGGAGCTGTTTTTT,CASSVDGTSNTGELFF
TRBD1,TRBJ1-4,.,TRBV18,TGTGCCAGCTCACCGGGACAGGCCTTTAATGAAAAACTGTTTTTT,CASSPGQAFNEKLFF
TRBD1,TRBJ2-5,.,TRBV5-1,TGCGCCAGCAGCTTGGACCCTAGGACAGGACAAGAGACCCAGTACTTC,CASSLDPRTGQETQYF
.,TRBJ1-4,.,TRBV7-9,TGTGCCAGCAGCTCGGCAGGGTTAGAAAAACTGTTTTTT,CASSSAGLEKLFF
TRBD2,TRBJ2-1,.,TRBV7-2,TGTGCCAGCAGCTTAGGCGCTAGCGGCTCCTACAATGAGCAGTTCTTC,CASSLGASGSYNEQFF
.,TRBJ2-4,.,TRBV29-1,TGCAGCGTTTCAGGGGGGAACATTCAGTACTTC,CSVSGGNIQYF
TRBD1,TRBJ2-1,.,TRBV29-1,TGCAGCGTTGAAGAGGGACAGGGGGCGGGTGAGCAGTTCTTC,CSVEEGQGAGEQFF
TRBD1,TRBJ1-2,.,TRBV3-1/TRBV3-2,TGTGCCAGCAGCCAAGGGGAGGGGAACAGGGGGCATGGCTACACCTTC,CASSQGEGNRGHGYTF
.,TRBJ1-1,.,TRBV9,TGTGCCAGCAGCACGCTGGAGGGAAGAGCTGAAGCTTTCTTT,CASSTLEGRAEAFF
.,TRBJ1-1,.,TRBV9,TGTGCCAGCAGCGTAGATACTCCGAACACTGAAGCTTTCTTT,CASSVDTPNTEAFF
TRBD1,TRBJ2-3,once,TRBV18,TGTGCCAGCTCACTCCTGGCACAGGGGACAGATACGCAGTATTTT,CASSLLAQGTDTQYF
.,TRBJ1-3,.,TRBV2,TGTGCCAGCAGTGGTCAGGGATCGTCTGGAAACACCATATATTTT,CASSGQGSSGNTIYF
TRBD1,TRBJ1-2,.,TRBV5-1,TGCGCCAGCAGCAGCCGGGACAGGGCTAACTATGGCTACACCTTC,CASSSRDRANYGYTF
TRBD1,TRBJ1-5,.,TRBV28,TGTGCCAGCAGATCAGGGACAGCTAGCAATCAGCCCCAGCATTTT,CASRSGTASNQPQHF